This is a list of T cell receptor beta chains from one sample in a study of blood T cell repertoires in COVID-19. Repertoires were generated with immunoSEQ multiplex PCR, while TCRdb's copy carries only in-frame clones and drops some. The sample lists more than 25,000 clones; approximately 71% were seen once. The specimen was peripheral blood. The source is a human donor in a cohort sampled during active COVID-19. CDR3s include the opening cysteine and the closing phenylalanine or tryptophan. The order of the fields is V gene, clone size, D gene, J gene, CDR3 DNA, CDR3 protein. The D gene is left open where the match is weak. Some rows mark clone size as missing; the rest say once, few, many or name a class of expanded clone.

V gene: TRBV28; clone size: .; D gene: TRBD2; J gene: TRBJ2-7; CDR3 DNA: TGTGCCAGCAAATTTACTAGCGGTTACTACGAGCAGTACTTC; CDR3 protein: CASKFTSGYYEQYF
V gene: TRBV10-1; clone size: .; D gene: TRBD1; J gene: TRBJ2-3; CDR3 DNA: TGCGCCAGCAGTGATACCGGGACAGGGCCTAGCACAGATACGCAGTATTTT; CDR3 protein: CASSDTGTGPSTDTQYF
V gene: TRBV9; clone size: .; D gene: TRBD1; J gene: TRBJ1-2; CDR3 DNA: TGTGCCAGCAGCGTATATACTACAGGGGGAACTAATGGCTACACCTTC; CDR3 protein: CASSVYTTGGTNGYTF
V gene: TRBV9; clone size: .; D gene: TRBD1; J gene: TRBJ1-3; CDR3 DNA: TGTGCCAGCAGCGTAGAGGGACAGGGCAGAAACACCATATATTTT; CDR3 protein: CASSVEGQGRNTIYF
V gene: TRBV6-2/TRBV6-3; clone size: .; D gene: .; J gene: TRBJ1-1; CDR3 DNA: TGTGCCAGCAGTTCAACCAGAGGCAGGGGAAGCACTGAAGCTTTCTTT; CDR3 protein: CASSSTRGRGSTEAFF
V gene: TRBV11-1; clone size: .; D gene: .; J gene: TRBJ1-2; CDR3 DNA: TGTGCCAGCAGCCACCCCCGTGGGGCTGGCTACACCTTC; CDR3 protein: CASSHPRGAGYTF
V gene: TRBV2; clone size: few; D gene: TRBD1; J gene: TRBJ1-2; CDR3 DNA: TGTGCCAGCAGTCGGGACAGCGAATATGGCTACACCTTC; CDR3 protein: CASSRDSEYGYTF
V gene: TRBV3-1/TRBV3-2; clone size: .; D gene: .; J gene: TRBJ2-7; CDR3 DNA: TGTGCCAGCAGCCAAACGTGGACTGGCTCCTACGAGCAGTACTTC; CDR3 protein: CASSQTWTGSYEQYF
V gene: TRBV9; clone size: .; D gene: .; J gene: TRBJ1-5; CDR3 DNA: TGTGCCAGCAGCGTAGCGGGGGGAGGTCAGCCCCAGCATTTT; CDR3 protein: CASSVAGGGQPQHF
V gene: TRBV7-8; clone size: .; D gene: .; J gene: TRBJ2-5; CDR3 DNA: TGTGCCAGCAGGGGGAGGAGGTTTCAAGAGACCCAGTACTTC; CDR3 protein: CASRGRRFQETQYF
V gene: TRBV3-1/TRBV3-2; clone size: .; D gene: .; J gene: TRBJ1-2; CDR3 DNA: TGTGCCAGCAGCCTGTCCTTGGGACACTCCTATGGCTACACCTTC; CDR3 protein: CASSLSLGHSYGYTF
V gene: TRBV7-3; clone size: few; D gene: .; J gene: TRBJ2-1; CDR3 DNA: TGTGCCAGCAGCTTGATAGCCGACAATGAGCAGTTCTTC; CDR3 protein: CASSLIADNEQFF
V gene: TRBV7-2; clone size: few; D gene: TRBD1; J gene: TRBJ2-7; CDR3 DNA: TGTGCCAGCAGCTTACAACAGGGGGCCTACGAGCAGTACTTC; CDR3 protein: CASSLQQGAYEQYF
V gene: TRBV7-8; clone size: .; D gene: TRBD1; J gene: TRBJ2-7; CDR3 DNA: TGTGCCAGCAGCTTAGGATACGACAGGGGGGCAACAGAGCAGTACTTC; CDR3 protein: CASSLGYDRGATEQYF
V gene: TRBV16; clone size: .; D gene: TRBD1; J gene: TRBJ1-5; CDR3 DNA: TGTGCCAGCCGAGCCGAGGGACAGGGTCAGCCCCAGCATTTT; CDR3 protein: CASRAEGQGQPQHF
V gene: TRBV6-5; clone size: .; D gene: .; J gene: TRBJ2-1; CDR3 DNA: TGTGCCAGCAGTTACTCGGCAGACAATGAGCAGTTCTTC; CDR3 protein: CASSYSADNEQFF
V gene: TRBV13; clone size: .; D gene: TRBD1; J gene: TRBJ1-2; CDR3 DNA: TGTGCCAGCAGCTCCGGACAGGGTAACTATGGCTACACCTTC; CDR3 protein: CASSSGQGNYGYTF
V gene: TRBV7-3; clone size: .; D gene: .; J gene: TRBJ2-6; CDR3 DNA: TGTGCCAGCAGCACCCCCCGGGGGGCGGGGGGGGCCAACGTCCTGACTTTC; CDR3 protein: CASSTPRGAGGANVLTF
V gene: TRBV14; clone size: .; D gene: .; J gene: TRBJ1-2; CDR3 DNA: TGTGCCAGCAGCCCCCGTGGACAGACATATGGCTACACCTTC; CDR3 protein: CASSPRGQTYGYTF
V gene: TRBV5-1; clone size: .; D gene: .; J gene: TRBJ1-3; CDR3 DNA: TGCGCCAGCAGGCCAACAGGGACTGGAAACACCATATATTTT; CDR3 protein: CASRPTGTGNTIYF
V gene: TRBV11-3; clone size: few; D gene: TRBD1; J gene: TRBJ1-2; CDR3 DNA: TGTGCCAGCAGCCCTCCGACAGGGGAGGTCTATGGCTACACCTTC; CDR3 protein: CASSPPTGEVYGYTF
V gene: TRBV28; clone size: .; D gene: TRBD2; J gene: TRBJ2-1; CDR3 DNA: TGTGCCAGTCTGCCGGGACTAGCGTTCAATGAGCAGTTCTTC; CDR3 protein: CASLPGLAFNEQFF
V gene: TRBV11-3; clone size: .; D gene: TRBD2; J gene: TRBJ2-1; CDR3 DNA: TGTGCCAGCAGCGCGAGCGGGGGAAACTACAATGAGCAGTTCTTC; CDR3 protein: CASSASGGNYNEQFF
V gene: TRBV4-1; clone size: .; D gene: .; J gene: TRBJ2-4; CDR3 DNA: TGCGCCAGCAGCCAGGAAAGGGGGGGACTAGCCAAAAACATTCAGTACTTC; CDR3 protein: CASSQERGGLAKNIQYF
V gene: TRBV6-1; clone size: .; D gene: .; J gene: TRBJ2-1; CDR3 DNA: TGTGCCAGCAGTGAGGTTTGGACAGAAAACAATGAGCAGTTCTTC; CDR3 protein: CASSEVWTENNEQFF
V gene: TRBV19; clone size: .; D gene: TRBD1; J gene: TRBJ1-6; CDR3 DNA: TGTGCCAGTAGTCCCCGGAACAGGGGTGCTAATTCACCCCTCCACTTT; CDR3 protein: CASSPRNRGANSPLHF
V gene: TRBV6-5; clone size: .; D gene: .; J gene: TRBJ1-2; CDR3 DNA: TGTGCCACCGAGGGAAACGGGGATGGCTACACCTTC; CDR3 protein: CATEGNGDGYTF
V gene: TRBV18; clone size: .; D gene: TRBD2; J gene: TRBJ2-7; CDR3 DNA: TGTGCCAGCTCACCAGGAGGGAGGGGACTCTACGAGCAGTACTTC; CDR3 protein: CASSPGGRGLYEQYF
V gene: TRBV24-1; clone size: .; D gene: .; J gene: TRBJ2-1; CDR3 DNA: TGTGCCACCAGTGATTTTAACAAGTACTCCTACAATGAGCAGTTCTTC; CDR3 protein: CATSDFNKYSYNEQFF
V gene: TRBV19; clone size: .; D gene: .; J gene: TRBJ1-5; CDR3 DNA: TGTGCCAGTAGTATTCACTCGGGGGGTAATCAGCCCCAGCATTTT; CDR3 protein: CASSIHSGGNQPQHF
V gene: TRBV3-1/TRBV3-2; clone size: .; D gene: TRBD1; J gene: TRBJ1-5; CDR3 DNA: TGTGCCAGCAGCCGACAGGGGGCGCCCGATCAGCCCCAGCATTTT; CDR3 protein: CASSRQGAPDQPQHF
V gene: TRBV7-9; clone size: .; D gene: TRBD1; J gene: TRBJ1-2; CDR3 DNA: TGTGCCAGCAGCTACGGACAGGAGAACTATGGCTACACCTTC; CDR3 protein: CASSYGQENYGYTF
V gene: TRBV10-3; clone size: .; D gene: .; J gene: TRBJ2-2; CDR3 DNA: TGTGCCATCGGACAGACAAACACCGGGGAGCTGTTTTTT; CDR3 protein: CAIGQTNTGELFF
V gene: TRBV7-6; clone size: .; D gene: TRBD2; J gene: TRBJ2-1; CDR3 DNA: TGTGCCAGCAGCTTACGGACTAGCGGGATTAAGTTGAATGAGCAGTTCTTC; CDR3 protein: CASSLRTSGIKLNEQFF
V gene: TRBV6-6; clone size: .; D gene: TRBD2; J gene: TRBJ2-1; CDR3 DNA: TGTGCCAGCAGTTCCTATGGTAGCGGGAGAGACAATGAGCAGTTCTTC; CDR3 protein: CASSSYGSGRDNEQFF
V gene: TRBV10-3; clone size: .; D gene: TRBD1; J gene: TRBJ2-7; CDR3 DNA: TGTGCCATCGGGATGGGATCGGGACAGGGATCCTACGAGCAGTACTTC; CDR3 protein: CAIGMGSGQGSYEQYF
V gene: TRBV30; clone size: .; D gene: TRBD1; J gene: TRBJ1-2; CDR3 DNA: TGTGCCTGGAGAGTCGGGACAGGGGGAAGCTATGGCTACACCTTC; CDR3 protein: CAWRVGTGGSYGYTF
V gene: TRBV18; clone size: .; D gene: .; J gene: TRBJ2-4; CDR3 DNA: TGTGCCAGCTCACCGACAGCGAAACTAGCCAAAAACATTCAGTACTTC; CDR3 protein: CASSPTAKLAKNIQYF
V gene: TRBV5-6; clone size: .; D gene: TRBD2; J gene: TRBJ2-2; CDR3 DNA: TGTGCCAGCAGCGCAGCCGGGACTAGCGGGGGGAACACCGGGGAGCTGTTTTTT; CDR3 protein: CASSAAGTSGGNTGELFF
V gene: TRBV25-1; clone size: .; D gene: .; J gene: TRBJ1-3; CDR3 DNA: TGTGCCAGCAGTGAATCAGGTAGACACCTCTCTGGAAACACCATATATTTT; CDR3 protein: CASSESGRHLSGNTIYF
V gene: TRBV30; clone size: few; D gene: .; J gene: TRBJ1-5; CDR3 DNA: TGTGCCTGGAGTTCGAGCACTCAGCCCCAGCATTTT; CDR3 protein: CAWSSSTQPQHF